What follows are 9 T cell receptor beta chains derived from one specimen sequenced in a study of T cells in Graves' hyperthyroidism and ophthalmopathy. There were TCR beta CDR3 regions amplified from RNA transcripts. Researchers ran a first-round RT-PCR on the TCR CDR3 using the HTBI primer set. One entry per CDR3 protein, called by TCRdb with MiXCR from the multiplex PCR reads. The sample includes over 650,000 distinct CDR3 sequences, 45% of them seen just once. Specimen: peripheral blood or thyroid tissue (not recorded which). The receptors were sampled from an adult man with Graves' disease, either hyperthyroidism or ophthalmopathy (not recorded which).

The chain carries TRBV20-1 and TRBJ1-3; TRBD1 matches at 8 bases. CDR3 length: 14 residues. CDR1 and CDR2 from the germline V gene are DFQATT and SNEGSKA (reference sequence). The junction had 5 bases not matched to a gene; V was cut back by 6 bases and J by 1 base. The CDR3 coding sequence is TGCAGTGCCAAGACAGGGGTATCTGGAAACACCATATATTTT. Translating it yields CSAKTGVSGNTIYF.

This chain connects TRBV7-9 to TRBJ2-7; TRBD2 is a possible D gene (6 bases). Germline-derived CDR1 and CDR2 are SEHNR and FQNEAQ (reference sequence). The CDR3 has 15 residues. Deletions cut 3 bases from V and 4 bases from J, with 16 bases between. As DNA, the CDR3 is TGTGCCAGCAGCTTGCATGGGACTGGGGTTTACGAGCAGTACTTC. Amino acids: CASSLHGTGVYEQYF.

This clonotype was seen a handful of times. The chain couples TRBV6-1 to TRBJ1-1; D possibly corresponds to TRBD1 (5 bases). The CDR3 contains 14 residues. Looked up from germline, CDR1 is MNHNS and CDR2 is SASEGT. V lost 7 bases, J lost 1 base, and 13 bases lay in between. Written as DNA, the CDR3 is TGTGCCAGCAATGCAGGGAATAGGAACACTGAAGCTTTCTTT. Its protein product is CASNAGNRNTEAFF.

In this sample, this clonotype turned up a few times. V gene TRBV6-5 combines with J gene TRBJ1-2; D is perhaps TRBD1 (6 bases). This CDR3 spans 13 amino acids. Germline V gives CDR1 MNHEY, CDR2 SVGAGI. Trimming pared 5 bases from V and 4 bases from J, leaving 11 bases between. This CDR3 is CASSGGHSYGYTF. The CDR3 DNA is TGTGCCAGCAGTGGGGGCCACTCCTATGGCTACACCTTC.

This clonotype was seen more than once but under ten times. The chain is built from TRBV5-6 and TRBJ2-7; 10 bases match TRBD2. The CDR3 length is 17 residues. V gave up 3 bases and J gave up 1 base; unmatched junction bases: 10. Germline V gene data show CDR1 as SGHDT and CDR2 as YYEEEE. The CDR3, as DNA: TGTGCCAGCAGCTGTGTGAGCGGGACTAGCGTTTCCTACGAGCAGTACTTC. Translating it yields CASSCVSGTSVSYEQYF. Using reference TRBV5-6 and TRBJ2-7 for the parts outside the CDR3, the full variable domain is DAGVTQSPTHLIKTRGQQVTLRCSPKSGHDTVSWYQQALGQGPQFIFQYYEEEERQRGNFPDRFSGHQFPNYSSELNVNALLLGDSALYLCASSCVSGTSVSYEQYFGPGTRLTVT.

This clonotype has a handful of counts. The chain couples TRBV20-1 to TRBJ2-2; a weak D match, TRBD1 (5 bases). The CDR3 spans 15 residues. Trimming left V 1 base short and J 3 bases short, with 12 bases between. Germline V gene data show CDR1 as DFQATT and CDR2 as SNEGSKA (reference sequence). The CDR3 is CSARGTSGYTGELFF. In DNA form, the CDR3 reads TGCAGTGCTAGAGGGACCTCAGGGTACACCGGGGAGCTGTTTTTT.

This clonotype has only a few counts. V and J are TRBV19 and TRBJ1-4; D is perhaps TRBD1 (6 bases). The CDR3 covers 14 residues. Per germline, CDR1 LNHDA and CDR2 SQIVND (reference sequence). V dropped 7 bases and J dropped 3 bases, with 12 bases sitting between them. This CDR3 is CASTTQGSNEKLFF. CDR3 nucleotides: TGTGCCAGTACCACCCAGGGGTCTAATGAAAAACTGTTTTTT.

This clonotype was picked up many times. The chain's CDR3 is CASSGDIYQPQHF. As DNA, the CDR3 is TGCGCCAGCAGTGGTGACATTTATCAGCCCCAGCATTTT. This rearrangement joins TRBV10-2 to TRBJ1-5; D is unresolved. The CDR3 has 13 amino acids. In germline, CDR1 is WSHSY, CDR2 SAAADI. The V gene lost 4 bases and the J gene lost 5 bases, with 9 bases spanning the gap.

Comment on this clonotype: A much larger clone lies a single base off, so this may be a read error. This sequence joins TRBV7-6 and TRBJ2-7; D not certain. The germline V gene encodes CDR1 SGHVS and CDR2 FNYEAQ. Trimming removed 4 bases at V and 0 bases at J, with 10 bases between. The CDR3 is 14 residues long. Here the CDR3 reads CASSSAVDSYEQYF. The CDR3 region has the DNA TGTGCCAGCAGCTCCGCCGTGGACTCCTACGAGCAGTACTTC. The full variable domain, its missing parts supplied by reference TRBV7-6 and TRBJ2-7, is GAGVSQSPRYKVTKRGQDVALRCDPISGHVSLYWYRQALGQGPEFLTYFNYEAQQDKSGLPNDRFSAERPEGSISTLTIQRTEQRDSAMYRCASSSAVDSYEQYFGPGTRLTVT.